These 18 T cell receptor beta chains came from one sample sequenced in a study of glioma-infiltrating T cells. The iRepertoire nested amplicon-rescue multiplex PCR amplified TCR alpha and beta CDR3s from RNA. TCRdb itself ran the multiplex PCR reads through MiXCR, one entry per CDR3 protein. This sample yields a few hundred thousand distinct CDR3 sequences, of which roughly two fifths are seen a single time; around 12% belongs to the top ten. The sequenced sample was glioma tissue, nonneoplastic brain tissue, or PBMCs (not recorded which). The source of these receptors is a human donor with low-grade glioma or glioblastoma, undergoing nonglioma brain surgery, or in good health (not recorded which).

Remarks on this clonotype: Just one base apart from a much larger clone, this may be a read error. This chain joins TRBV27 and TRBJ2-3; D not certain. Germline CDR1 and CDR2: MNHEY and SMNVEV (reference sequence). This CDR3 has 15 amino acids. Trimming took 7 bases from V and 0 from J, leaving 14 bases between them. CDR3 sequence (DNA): TGTGCCAGCACTTTTGATAAGCCTAGCACAGATACGCAGTATTTT. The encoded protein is CASTFDKPSTDTQYF.

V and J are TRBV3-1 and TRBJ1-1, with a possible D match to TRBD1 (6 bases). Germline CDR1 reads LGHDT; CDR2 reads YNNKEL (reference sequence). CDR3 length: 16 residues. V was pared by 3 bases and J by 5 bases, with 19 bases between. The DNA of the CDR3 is TGTGCCAGCAGCCACTTTCCGGCGGGCAGGGGAACTGAAGCTTTCTTT. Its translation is CASSHFPAGRGTEAFF.

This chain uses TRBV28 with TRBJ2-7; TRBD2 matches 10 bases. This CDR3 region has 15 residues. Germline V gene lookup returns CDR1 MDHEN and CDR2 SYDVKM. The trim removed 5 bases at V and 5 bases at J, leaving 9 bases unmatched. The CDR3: CASSGLSGRPHEQYF. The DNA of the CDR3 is TGTGCCAGCAGTGGGCTTAGCGGGAGGCCCCACGAGCAGTACTTC.

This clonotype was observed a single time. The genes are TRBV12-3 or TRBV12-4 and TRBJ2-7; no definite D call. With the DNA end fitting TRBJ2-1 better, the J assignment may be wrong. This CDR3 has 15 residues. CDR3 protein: CASSFITSSYNEQFF. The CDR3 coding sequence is TGTGCCAGCAGCTTCATTACGAGCTCCTACAATGAGCAGTTCTTC.

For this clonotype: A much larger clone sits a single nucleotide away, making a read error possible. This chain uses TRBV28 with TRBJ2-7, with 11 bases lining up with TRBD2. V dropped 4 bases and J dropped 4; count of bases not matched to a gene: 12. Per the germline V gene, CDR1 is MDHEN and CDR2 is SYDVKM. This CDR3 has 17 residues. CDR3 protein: CASSSQQLAGVVYEQYF. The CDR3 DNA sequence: TGTGCCAGCAGTTCCCAACAACTAGCGGGAGTAGTATACGAGCAGTACTTC.

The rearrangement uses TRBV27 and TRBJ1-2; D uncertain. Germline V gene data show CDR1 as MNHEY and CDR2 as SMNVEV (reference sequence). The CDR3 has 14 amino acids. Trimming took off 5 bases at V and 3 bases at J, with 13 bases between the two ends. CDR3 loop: CASSTWTDYYGYTF. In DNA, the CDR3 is TGTGCCAGCAGTACCTGGACGGATTACTATGGCTACACCTTC.

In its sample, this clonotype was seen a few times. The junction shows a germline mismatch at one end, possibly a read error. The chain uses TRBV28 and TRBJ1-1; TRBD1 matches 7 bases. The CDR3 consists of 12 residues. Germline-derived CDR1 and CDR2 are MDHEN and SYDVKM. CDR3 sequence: CATRGWNTKAFF. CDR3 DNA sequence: TGTGCCACCAGGGGGTGGAACACTAAAGCTTTCTTT.

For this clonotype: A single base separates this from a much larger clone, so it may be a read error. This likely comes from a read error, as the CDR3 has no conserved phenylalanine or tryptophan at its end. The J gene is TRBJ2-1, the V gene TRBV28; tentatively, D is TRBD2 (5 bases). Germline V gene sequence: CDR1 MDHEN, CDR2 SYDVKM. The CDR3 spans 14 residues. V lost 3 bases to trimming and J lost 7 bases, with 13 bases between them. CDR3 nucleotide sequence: TGTGCCAGCAGTTTCCTAGCCCCCTGGAATGAGCAGTTCCTC. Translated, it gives CASSFLAPWNEQFL.

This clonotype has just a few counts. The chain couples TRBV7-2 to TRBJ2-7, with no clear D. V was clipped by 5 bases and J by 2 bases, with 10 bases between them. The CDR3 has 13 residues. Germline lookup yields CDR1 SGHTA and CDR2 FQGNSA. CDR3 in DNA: TGTGCCAGCAGCGGGCGGCTCACCTACGAGCAGTACTTC. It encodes CASSGRLTYEQYF. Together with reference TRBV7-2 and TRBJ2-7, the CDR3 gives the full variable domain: GAGVSQSPSNKVTEKGKDVELRCDPISGHTALYWYRQSLGQGLEFLIYFQGNSAPDKSGLPSDRFSAERTGGSVSTLTIQRTQQEDSAVYLCASSGRLTYEQYFGPGTRLTVT.

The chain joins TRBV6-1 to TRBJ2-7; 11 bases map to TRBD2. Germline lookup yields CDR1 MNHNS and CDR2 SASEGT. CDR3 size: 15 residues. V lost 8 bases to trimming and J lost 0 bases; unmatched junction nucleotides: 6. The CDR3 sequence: CASGGSGRDSYEQYF. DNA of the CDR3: TGTGCCAGCGGGGGTAGCGGGAGGGACTCCTACGAGCAGTACTTC.

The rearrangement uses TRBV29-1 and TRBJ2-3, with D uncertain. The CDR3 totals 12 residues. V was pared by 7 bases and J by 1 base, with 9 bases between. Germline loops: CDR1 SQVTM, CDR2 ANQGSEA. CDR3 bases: TGCAGCGGAGGCAGGCGCACAGATACGCAGTATTTT. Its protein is CSGGRRTDTQYF.

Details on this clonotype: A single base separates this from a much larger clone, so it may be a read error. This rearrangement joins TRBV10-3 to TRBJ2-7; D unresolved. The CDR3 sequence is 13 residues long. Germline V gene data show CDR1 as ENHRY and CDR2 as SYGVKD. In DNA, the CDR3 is TGTGCCAGCAGTTTAAGTCCGACCTACGTGCAGTACTTC. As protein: CASSLSPTYVQYF.

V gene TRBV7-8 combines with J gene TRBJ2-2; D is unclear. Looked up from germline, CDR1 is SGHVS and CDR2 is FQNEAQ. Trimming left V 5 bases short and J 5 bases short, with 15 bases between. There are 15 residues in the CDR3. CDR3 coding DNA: TGTGCCAGCAGCCTCCCGTGGACCGAGACCGGGGAGCTGTTTTTT. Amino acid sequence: CASSLPWTETGELFF.

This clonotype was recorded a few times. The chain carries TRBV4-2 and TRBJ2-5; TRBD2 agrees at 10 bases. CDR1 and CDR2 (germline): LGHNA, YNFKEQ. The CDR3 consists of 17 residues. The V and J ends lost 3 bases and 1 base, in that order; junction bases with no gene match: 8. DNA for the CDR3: TGTGCCAGCAGCCAGCTGGTAGCGGGAGGCACCCAAGAGACCCAGTACTTC. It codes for CASSQLVAGGTQETQYF.

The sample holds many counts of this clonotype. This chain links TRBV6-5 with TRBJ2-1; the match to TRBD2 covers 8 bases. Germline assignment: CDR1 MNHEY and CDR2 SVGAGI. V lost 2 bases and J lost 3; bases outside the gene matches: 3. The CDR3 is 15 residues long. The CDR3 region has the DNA TGTGCCAGCAGTTACGAAACTAGCGGCTACAATGAGCAGTTCTTC. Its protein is CASSYETSGYNEQFF.

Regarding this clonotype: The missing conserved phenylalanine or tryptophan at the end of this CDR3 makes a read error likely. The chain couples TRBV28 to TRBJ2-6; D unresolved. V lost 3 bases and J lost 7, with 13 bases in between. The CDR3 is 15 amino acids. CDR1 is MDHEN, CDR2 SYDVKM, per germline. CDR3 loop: CASSFFMDDANVLTI. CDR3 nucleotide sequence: TGTGCCAGCAGTTTCTTTATGGATGATGCCAACGTCCTGACTATC.

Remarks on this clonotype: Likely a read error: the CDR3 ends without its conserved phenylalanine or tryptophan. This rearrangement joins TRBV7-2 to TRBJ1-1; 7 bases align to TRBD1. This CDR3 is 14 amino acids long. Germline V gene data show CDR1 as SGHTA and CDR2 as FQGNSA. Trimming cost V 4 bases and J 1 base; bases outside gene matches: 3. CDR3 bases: TGTGCCAGCAGCTCCGACAGGGAGAACACTGAAGCTTTCCTT. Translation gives CASSSDRENTEAFL.

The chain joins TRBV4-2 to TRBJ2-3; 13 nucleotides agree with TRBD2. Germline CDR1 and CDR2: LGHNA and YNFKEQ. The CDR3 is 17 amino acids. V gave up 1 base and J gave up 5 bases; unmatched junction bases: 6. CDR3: CASSQVRLAGGGDTQYF. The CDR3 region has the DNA TGTGCCAGCAGCCAAGTTAGACTAGCGGGAGGCGGAGATACGCAGTATTTT.